The source of this TCR beta chain is a study of T cell repertoires in cytomegalovirus infection. Study as a whole: Shared public TCR beta signatures pointed to both CMV infection and a matching HLA type. The study's findings and limits: The study found HLA-C-restricted CMV-specific TCR beta clonotypes dominating the ex vivo response.

TCRdb independently ran MiXCR on the reads; one entry per CDR3 protein. The sample contains hundreds of thousands of distinct CDR3 sequences, under 35% of which appear only once. This clonotype has only a few counts. Its cognate antigen is unknown. This CDR3 region has 11 residues. CDR1 is SGHAT, CDR2 FQNNGV, per germline. V was shortened by 5 bases and J by 5 bases, with 4 bases between the two germline ends. This chain uses TRBV11-2 with TRBJ2-1; D remains ambiguous. Sequences were derived from cultured PBMCs, sampled from culture after CMV antigen stimulation. This receptor was identified in a human donor in good health (CMV status not recorded). Some clones in this sample may be carry-over from other donors' samples. CDR3 in DNA: TGTGCCAGCAGCCGCAACAATGAGCAGTTCTTC. As protein: CASSRNNEQFF.